This T cell receptor (beta chain) was profiled in a study of blood T cell repertoires in COVID-19. Clones were read by immunoSEQ multiplex PCR, and TCRdb kept only the in-frame ones, dropping some. Of approximately 140,000 clones listed, about four fifths are singletons. Trimming took off 9 bases at V and 4 bases at J, with 15 bases between the two ends. The CDR3 length is 13 residues. Germline V gene lookup returns CDR1 SNHLY and CDR2 FYNNEI. The TCR was taken from a man at least 80 years old with acute or convalescent COVID-19. Specimen: peripheral blood. The genes are TRBV2 and TRBJ1-2, with a tentative D call TRBD1 (5 bases). CDR3: CASGGRSSYGYTF. CDR3 bases: TGTGCCAGTGGGGGGAGGAGCTCCTATGGCTACACCTTC.